Included here is one TCR beta chain sequence, with context. Its antigen is unidentified. This sample was included in a study of shared clonotypes between healthy human individuals. Study-wide results and limits: Represented diversity (both genetic and exposure-history) was limited by the small number of donors. Apart from blood, nothing was sampled; tissue repertoires likely differ.

Genomic DNA from each subset was divided evenly over several immunoSEQ plates. Clones were read by immunoSEQ multiplex PCR, and TCRdb kept only the in-frame ones, dropping some. The table includes roughly 500,000 clones, roughly 77% detected once. V was trimmed by 5 bases and J by 4 bases, leaving 12 bases between them. This CDR3 has 13 amino acids. Germline V gene data show CDR1 as SGHVS and CDR2 as FQNEAQ. Sequencing input: PBMCs. The chain joins TRBV7-8 to TRBJ2-7; D is undetermined. This clonotype originated in a woman aged 35 to 49 in good health. Some clones in this sample may be carry-over from other donors' samples. For the CDR3, the DNA is TGTGCCAGCAGCGCTAGTGGTGGTTACGAGCAGTACTTC. Encoded protein: CASSASGGYEQYF.